The 29 T cell receptor beta chains below come from one sample, sequenced in a study of OX40 agonist ivuxolimab in advanced cancers. Some clones are missing from TCRdb's copy, which holds only in-frame ones; the method was immunoSEQ multiplex PCR. The sample includes around 70,000 clones, approximately 82% seen only once; the top ten take 5%. The material sequenced was CD4+ or CD8+ T cells sorted from blood, taken in a trial of the OX40 agonist ivuxolimab. These receptors all stem from an adult with an advanced solid tumor such as melanoma, head and neck, liver or kidney cancer.

The chain recombines TRBV5-4 with TRBJ1-1; D gene ambiguous. The germline V and J ends were trimmed by 4 bases and 2 bases, with 12 bases remaining between them. CDR1 SGHNT and CDR2 YYREEE come from the germline V gene (reference sequence). The CDR3 sequence is 14 residues long. CDR3 in DNA: TGTGCCAGCAGCGGCGCCCGGGAAAACACTGAAGCTTTCTTT. Protein: CASSGARENTEAFF.

In this sample, this clone turned up once. The gene calls are TRBV6-1 and TRBJ1-6, with D tentatively TRBD1 (6 bases). The V gene's germline CDR1 is MNHNS and CDR2 SASEGT. V lost 5 bases and J 2 bases, leaving 10 bases between the germline ends. This CDR3 has 15 residues. DNA of the CDR3: TGTGCCAGCAGTTTCCGGGACACCTATAATTCACCCCTCCACTTT. It translates to CASSFRDTYNSPLHF.

The chain couples TRBV5-5 to TRBJ1-2; TRBD1 agrees at 7 bases. The CDR3 runs 13 residues. The junction had 10 bases not matched to a gene; V was cut back by 4 bases and J by 10 bases. Germline-derived CDR1 and CDR2 are SGHKS and YYEKEE (reference sequence). As DNA, the CDR3 is TGTGCCAGCAGCCACCGACAGGGTGAAGACTACACCTTC. Translated, it gives CASSHRQGEDYTF.

This sequence joins TRBV15 and TRBJ2-3, with 11 positions matching TRBD2. Germline-derived CDR1 and CDR2 are LNHNV and YYDKDF (reference sequence). V was clipped by 0 bases and J by 2 bases; unmatched bases: 7. The CDR3 is made up of 18 amino acids. The CDR3 DNA follows: TGTGCCACCAGCAGAGATGAGTCTAGCGGGGGGTACACAGATACGCAGTATTTT. This sequence encodes CATSRDESSGGYTDTQYF.

The chain carries TRBV11-2 and TRBJ2-1; no definite D call. The germline V gene encodes CDR1 SGHAT and CDR2 FQNNGV. This CDR3 is 14 amino acids long. Between the trimmed V and J ends, which lost 0 bases and 6 bases, there was a span of 9 bases. The CDR3 loop is CASSLDPQSNEQFF. The CDR3, as DNA: TGTGCCAGCAGCTTAGATCCCCAGTCCAATGAGCAGTTCTTC.

The chain joins TRBV5-4 to TRBJ2-5; the match to TRBD2 covers 13 bases. Germline CDR1 and CDR2: SGHNT and YYREEE (reference sequence). The length of the CDR3 is 16 residues. Trimming at V came to 4 bases and at J to 5 bases, leaving 8 bases not matched to a gene. The CDR3 DNA follows: TGTGCCAGCAGCACCGGACTAGCGGGAGCTGGGGAGACCCAGTACTTC. Encoded protein: CASSTGLAGAGETQYF.

The V call is TRBV2, the J call TRBJ1-1, with D possibly being TRBD1 (5 bases). The length of the CDR3 is 13 residues. Trimming left V 6 bases short and J 9 bases short, with 17 bases between. Germline CDR1 is SNHLY and CDR2 is FYNNEI. In nucleotides, the CDR3 is TGTGCCAGCAGATTTGCGGGGCCGGAGAAAGCTTTCTTT. Its translation is CASRFAGPEKAFF.

The CDR3 sequence is CASNRGRNTEAFF. In DNA, the CDR3 is TGTGCCAGCAACAGGGGGCGGAACACTGAAGCTTTCTTT. The J gene is TRBJ1-1, the V gene TRBV28; 9 nucleotides align to TRBD1. The CDR3 contains 13 residues. V dropped 7 bases and J dropped 1; count of bases not matched to a gene: 1. Per germline, CDR1 MDHEN and CDR2 SYDVKM.

This rearrangement joins TRBV6-6 to TRBJ2-3; 7 bases are shared with TRBD1. The CDR3 has 16 residues. The V segment lost 4 bases and the J segment 0 bases; nucleotides outside the gene matches: 7. Germline CDR1 and CDR2: MNHNY and SVGAGI (reference sequence). The CDR3 sequence is CASSSATGLSTDTQYF. The CDR3 DNA is TGTGCCAGCAGTTCGGCGACAGGGCTTAGCACAGATACGCAGTATTTT.

This chain uses TRBV20-1 with TRBJ2-7; D ambiguous. The CDR3 contains 11 residues. The V and J ends lost 7 bases and 2 bases respectively, with 9 bases between them. Germline V gene data show CDR1 as DFQATT and CDR2 as SNEGSKA (reference sequence). CDR3 sequence reads: CSGSSTYEQYF. The CDR3 DNA reads as TGCAGTGGCTCATCTACCTACGAGCAGTACTTC.

Written as DNA, the CDR3 is TGTGCCAGCAGCTTAAGACACTCGAACACTGAAGCTTTCTTT. The encoded protein is CASSLRHSNTEAFF. The J gene is TRBJ1-1, the V gene TRBV7-2; D is unresolved. CDR1 is SGHTA and CDR2 is FQGNSA in the germline V gene. Trimming cost V 2 bases and J 1 base, with 8 bases left between them. This CDR3 is built from 14 residues.

This chain links TRBV13 with TRBJ2-6; D not certain. Germline V gene sequence: CDR1 PRHDT, CDR2 FYEKMQ (reference sequence). V lost 2 bases, J lost 4 bases, and 9 bases lay in between. CDR3 size: 15 residues. The CDR3 protein is CASSLRVDGANVLTF. Here the CDR3 DNA reads TGTGCCAGCAGCTTAAGGGTGGACGGGGCCAACGTCCTGACTTTC. Supplemented by reference TRBV13 and TRBJ2-6, the full variable domain reads AAGVIQSPRHLIKEKRETATLKCYPIPRHDTVYWYQQGPGQDPQFLISFYEKMQSDKGSIPDRFSAQQFSDYHSELNMSSLELGDSALYFCASSLRVDGANVLTFGAGSRLTVL.

This CDR3 is CASSTGLYSSGANVLTF. CDR3 DNA sequence: TGTGCCAGCAGCACGGGACTCTACAGCTCTGGGGCCAACGTCCTGACTTTC. The V call is TRBV5-5, the J call TRBJ2-6; possible D gene TRBD2, 6 bases. V lost 4 bases, J lost 0 bases, and 14 bases lay in between. Germline V lookup: CDR1 SGHKS, CDR2 YYEKEE (reference sequence). The CDR3 runs 17 residues.

The gene calls are TRBV4-3 and TRBJ2-5; D remains ambiguous. V was clipped by 0 bases and J by 0 bases, with 8 bases between them. Per the germline V gene, CDR1 is LGHNA and CDR2 is YSLEER. The CDR3 totals 15 residues. CDR3 loop: CASSQDLLYQETQYF. CDR3 coding DNA: TGCGCCAGCAGCCAAGATCTGCTGTACCAAGAGACCCAGTACTTC.

This clone was seen only a few times. CDR3 nucleotides: TGTGCCAGCAGACGGACAGGGGGCAGAGGGACTGAAGCTTTCTTT. As protein: CASRRTGGRGTEAFF. J is TRBJ1-1 and V is TRBV28, with 11 bases that match TRBD1. From germline, CDR1 is MDHEN and CDR2 SYDVKM. This CDR3 region has 15 residues. The junction had 8 bases not matched to a gene; V was cut back by 6 bases and J by 5 bases.

This chain joins TRBV5-6 and TRBJ1-4; 7 bases are a match to TRBD1. The CDR3 runs to 14 residues. Losses at the gene ends were 4 bases for V and 5 bases for J; bases not matched to a gene: 5. Germline V lookup: CDR1 SGHDT, CDR2 YYEEEE. CDR3 loop: CASSQTGNNEKLFF. CDR3 nucleotides: TGTGCCAGCAGCCAGACAGGGAACAATGAAAAACTGTTTTTT.

The genes are TRBV27 and TRBJ2-5; unclear D gene. The J call is in doubt because the DNA end fits TRBJ2-7 better. This CDR3 comprises 14 residues. From germline, CDR1 is MNHEY and CDR2 SMNVEV (reference sequence). CDR3 region: CASSLFVSSYEQYF. DNA for the CDR3: TGTGCCAGCAGTTTATTCGTGAGCTCCTACGAGCAGTACTTC.

This clone was recorded only once. The CDR3 nucleotides read TGTGCCAGCAGTTCCTGGGGGGGGGCTTACCCGAAGACCCAGTACTTC. It yields the protein CASSSWGGAYPKTQYF. This sequence joins TRBV28 and TRBJ2-5, with TRBD2 as a possible D gene (7 bases). CDR1 MDHEN and CDR2 SYDVKM come from the germline V gene. Trimming left V 4 bases short and J 6 bases short, with 21 bases between. The CDR3 consists of 16 residues. The variable domain in full, completed from reference TRBV28 and TRBJ2-5, reads DVKVTQSSRYLVKRTGEKVFLECVQDMDHENMFWYRQDPGLGLRLIYFSYDVKMKEKGDIPEGYSVSREKKERFSLILESASTNQTSMYLCASSSWGGAYPKTQYFGPGTRLLVL.

The chain joins TRBV5-1 to TRBJ2-3; TRBD2 agrees at 8 bases. V shed 4 bases, J shed 3 bases, and the junction held 10 bases outside the gene matches. This CDR3 has 16 amino acids. Germline-derived CDR1 and CDR2 are SGHRS and YFSETQ. The CDR3 sequence is CASSRTSSRQTDTQYF. The CDR3 DNA sequence: TGCGCCAGCAGCCGGACTAGCTCCAGACAGACAGATACGCAGTATTTT.

The chain is built from TRBV10-3 and TRBJ1-2; no clear D gene. Germline assignment: CDR1 ENHRY and CDR2 SYGVKD. V was trimmed by 6 bases and J by 4 bases, leaving 12 bases between them. This CDR3 has 13 residues. CDR3 DNA: TGTGCCATCAGGACTCAGGTTATCTATGGCTACACCTTC. Its translation is CAIRTQVIYGYTF.

The chain has TRBV6-1 and TRBJ1-3; D perhaps matches TRBD1 (6 bases). This CDR3 is 14 amino acids long. Germline V gene sequence: CDR1 MNHNS, CDR2 SASEGT. The V end lost 6 bases, the J end lost 2 bases, and 11 bases lay between the germline ends. The CDR3 DNA sequence: TGTGCCAGCAGGGTAGGGGGGACTGGAAACACCATATATTTT. It encodes CASRVGGTGNTIYF.

J is TRBJ1-5 and V is TRBV6-5; D unresolved. The CDR3 contains 13 residues. Per germline, CDR1 MNHEY and CDR2 SVGAGI. Trimming removed 8 bases from V and 4 bases from J, with 12 bases in between. The CDR3: CASRGRLNQPQHF. Here the CDR3 DNA reads TGTGCCAGCCGCGGCCGGCTAAATCAGCCCCAGCATTTT.

This sequence joins TRBV2 and TRBJ1-4; the match to TRBD1 covers 8 bases. The germline CDR1 and CDR2 sequences are SNHLY and FYNNEI. V dropped 4 bases and J dropped 5; count of bases not matched to a gene: 15. The CDR3 is 18 residues long. The CDR3 region has the DNA TGTGCCAGCAGTGGGGGGACAGGACGGTGGGGAGGGAATGAAAAACTGTTTTTT. Translating gives CASSGGTGRWGGNEKLFF. Looking up the rest from reference TRBV2 and TRBJ1-4 gives the full variable domain: EPEVTQTPSHQVTQMGQEVILRCVPISNHLYFYWYRQILGQKVEFLVSFYNNEISEKSEIFDDQFSVERPDGSNFTLKIRSTKLEDSAMYFCASSGGTGRWGGNEKLFFGSGTQLSVL.

The gene calls are TRBV19 and TRBJ1-2, with D uncertain. This CDR3 spans 16 amino acids. V lost 5 bases to trimming and J lost 2 bases, with 18 bases between them. Germline-derived CDR1 and CDR2 are LNHDA and SQIVND (reference sequence). The CDR3 is CASSSIGYGSNYGYTF. The CDR3 DNA follows: TGTGCCAGTAGTTCCATCGGGTATGGGTCCAACTATGGCTACACCTTC.

For the CDR3, the DNA is TGTGCCAGCGGGGGTCAGGATTACAATGAGCAGTTCTTC. It codes for CASGGQDYNEQFF. V gene TRBV6-1 combines with J gene TRBJ2-1; the D gene could be TRBD1 or TRBD2 (5 bases each). The CDR3 is 13 amino acids. CDR1 MNHNS and CDR2 SASEGT come from the germline V gene. V was trimmed by 8 bases and J by 4 bases, leaving 12 bases between them.

The J gene is TRBJ2-2, the V gene TRBV11-3; D ambiguous. The CDR3 totals 16 residues. CDR1 is SGHNT, CDR2 YENEEA, per germline. V dropped 4 bases and J dropped 3 bases, with 15 bases sitting between them. CDR3 sequence: CASSSPSERDTGELFF. The CDR3 DNA follows: TGTGCCAGCAGCTCCCCCAGTGAACGGGACACCGGGGAGCTGTTTTTT.

The chain has TRBV5-6 and TRBJ1-2; D is undetermined. This CDR3 spans 15 amino acids. Trimming took 1 base from V and 4 from J, leaving 14 bases between them. The germline V gene encodes CDR1 SGHDT and CDR2 YYEEEE. The CDR3 loop reads CASSLLAAGPYGYTF. DNA of the CDR3: TGTGCCAGCAGCTTGTTGGCCGCAGGCCCCTATGGCTACACCTTC.

J is TRBJ1-6 and V is TRBV7-8; D unresolved. The CDR3 is made up of 15 amino acids. V was cut by 4 bases and J by 6 bases, with 13 bases left in between. In germline, CDR1 is SGHVS, CDR2 FQNEAQ. CDR3 bases: TGTGCCAGCAGCTCCCTCAGGACCGCTAATTCACCCCTCCACTTT. Its protein product is CASSSLRTANSPLHF.

V gene TRBV7-9 combines with J gene TRBJ2-7; D is uncertain. The germline CDR1 and CDR2 sequences are SEHNR and FQNEAQ (reference sequence). The CDR3 runs to 11 residues. Trimming removed 4 bases from V and 9 bases from J, with 10 bases in between. CDR3 sequence reads: CASSSTWVQYF. The CDR3 DNA sequence: TGTGCCAGCAGCTCCACATGGGTGCAGTACTTC.